The 27 T cell receptor beta chains below were found in one sample sequenced in a study of T cells after yellow fever vaccination. From the 5' RACE reads, TCRdb called clonotypes with MiXCR, one entry per CDR3 protein. The data hold approximately 170,000 distinct CDR3 sequences, with 9.5% to 11% observed a single time. The sequenced sample was CD8+ T cells sorted from PBMCs, obtained 15 days after the yellow fever booster vaccination. The receptors stem from a young man who received the YFV17D yellow fever vaccine.

The rearrangement links TRBV4-1 to TRBJ2-1; the D gene could be TRBD1 or TRBD2 (5 bases each). CDR1 is MGHRA and CDR2 is YSYEKL in the germline V gene. The CDR3 sequence is 14 residues long. V was cut by 5 bases and J by 10 bases, with 18 bases left in between. CDR3 DNA sequence: TGCGCCAGCAGCAACTGGGACCGCCGTGTGGAGCAGTTCTTC. Translation gives CASSNWDRRVEQFF.

This clonotype was seen only a few times. J is TRBJ1-1 and V is TRBV6-6, with D unclear. This CDR3 is built from 13 residues. V was trimmed by 0 bases and J by 7 bases, leaving 9 bases between them. Germline lookup yields CDR1 MNHNY and CDR2 SVGAGI (reference sequence). CDR3 in amino acids: CASSYSAVLEAFF. The CDR3 bases are TGTGCCAGCAGTTACTCGGCGGTCCTTGAAGCTTTCTTT.

CDR3 DNA sequence: TGTGCCAGCAGCGACAGGGCTAACTATGGCTACACCTTC. Translated, it gives CASSDRANYGYTF. V gene TRBV7-9 combines with J gene TRBJ1-2; TRBD1 aligns across 7 bases. With 5 bases clipped from V and 0 bases from J, the junction kept 0 bases outside the gene matches. Germline V lookup: CDR1 SEHNR, CDR2 FQNEAQ (reference sequence). CDR3 size: 13 residues.

This clonotype was seen a handful of times. The chain employs TRBV9 and TRBJ2-3; 7 bases are a match to TRBD1. The V gene's germline CDR1 is SGDLS and CDR2 YYNGEE. Trimming at V came to 0 bases and at J to 4 bases, leaving 5 bases not matched to a gene. CDR3 length: 15 residues. CDR3 sequence reads: CASSVAGGRADTQYF. The CDR3 DNA reads TGTGCCAGCAGCGTAGCAGGGGGTAGGGCAGATACGCAGTATTTT.

This clonotype was seen at least ten times. V is TRBV4-2 and J is TRBJ2-7; 7 bases map to TRBD1. The trim removed 1 base at V and 4 bases at J, leaving 7 bases unmatched. Germline CDR1 LGHNA, CDR2 YNFKEQ. This CDR3 has 15 residues. The DNA of the CDR3 is TGTGCCAGCAGCCAAGTTTGGACAGGAGAATACGAGCAGTACTTC. It codes for CASSQVWTGEYEQYF.

Turning to this clonotype: One end of the junction varies from germline; a read error may be responsible. The chain is built from TRBV29-1 and TRBJ2-1; D unresolved. The CDR3 sequence is 12 residues long. Per the germline V gene, CDR1 is SQVTM and CDR2 is ANQGSEA. CDR3 sequence reads: CSAVGGYNELFF. In DNA, the CDR3 is TGCAGCGCCGTCGGTGGCTACAATGAGCTGTTCTTC.

The chain couples TRBV7-2 to TRBJ2-1; D is uncertain. The CDR3 loop spans 12 amino acids. The germline V and J ends were trimmed by 2 bases and 6 bases, with 5 bases remaining between them. From germline, CDR1 is SGHTA and CDR2 FQGNSA. Here the CDR3 DNA reads TGTGCCAGCAGCTTAAGTCTCAATGAGCAGTTCTTC. This sequence encodes CASSLSLNEQFF.

This clonotype has more than one count but fewer than ten. The chain combines TRBV24-1 with TRBJ2-1; possible D gene TRBD2, 7 bases. Germline CDR1 is KGHDR and CDR2 is SFDVKD. V was pared by 10 bases and J by 5 bases, with 11 bases between. The CDR3 runs to 12 residues. CDR3 region: CATGGPNNEQFF. The DNA for the CDR3 is TGTGCCACGGGGGGGCCTAACAATGAGCAGTTCTTC.

This rearrangement joins TRBV6-2 or TRBV6-3 to TRBJ2-7, with D unclear. Germline CDR1 reads MNHEY; CDR2 reads SVGEGT. This CDR3 is 12 amino acids long. V lost 4 bases and J 3 bases, leaving 7 bases between the germline ends. Here the CDR3 DNA reads TGTGCCAGCAGTTCTCCCAGCTACGAGCAGTACGTC. It yields the protein CASSSPSYEQYV.

This chain joins TRBV4-1 and TRBJ2-1; no clear D. CDR1 and CDR2 (germline): MGHRA, YSYEKL. Trimming pared 0 bases from V and 5 bases from J, leaving 8 bases between. This CDR3 region has 14 residues. This CDR3 is CASSQDYGNNEQFF. CDR3 DNA sequence: TGCGCCAGCAGCCAAGATTACGGTAACAATGAGCAGTTCTTC.

This clonotype has only a few counts. The gene calls are TRBV29-1 and TRBJ2-7; 8 nucleotides align to TRBD1. V lost 6 bases and J lost 6; bases outside the gene matches: 1. Looked up from germline, CDR1 is SQVTM and CDR2 is ANQGSEA. CDR3 length: 10 residues. In DNA form, the CDR3 reads TGCAGCGTCGGACAGGGCGAGCAGTACTTC. Translated: CSVGQGEQYF.

This clonotype was detected a few times. The CDR3, as DNA: TGCGCCAGCAGCCAAGGACTAGCGGGGGGACTAGCCAAAAACATTCAGTACTTC. This encodes CASSQGLAGGLAKNIQYF. This chain uses TRBV4-3 with TRBJ2-4; 13 nucleotides align to TRBD2. The length of the CDR3 is 18 residues. The germline V gene encodes CDR1 LGHNA and CDR2 YSLEER. Trimming at V came to 1 base and at J to 0 bases, leaving 3 bases not matched to a gene.

The J gene is TRBJ1-2, the V gene TRBV7-8; 8 bases map to TRBD1. The CDR3 length is 15 residues. Germline V lookup: CDR1 SGHVS, CDR2 FQNEAQ. V gave up 4 bases and J gave up 0 bases; unmatched junction bases: 4. CDR3 DNA: TGTGCCAGCAGCTCTTACAGGGGGTCTAACTATGGCTACACCTTC. Protein product: CASSSYRGSNYGYTF.

This clonotype was seen only a few times. The chain carries TRBV7-2 and TRBJ2-1, with TRBD2 matching 7 bases. Germline V gene lookup returns CDR1 SGHTA and CDR2 FQGNSA. CDR3 length: 16 amino acids. V lost 0 bases and J lost 6; bases outside the gene matches: 8. CDR3 region: CASSLAPAGLSNEQFF. In DNA form, the CDR3 reads TGTGCCAGCAGCTTAGCGCCAGCGGGGTTGTCCAATGAGCAGTTCTTC.

This clonotype was counted only a few times. The chain has TRBV20-1 and TRBJ2-7, with a possible D match to TRBD2 (6 bases). V shed 5 bases and J shed 3 bases, with 17 bases lying between them. This CDR3 region has 14 residues. Germline loops: CDR1 DFQATT, CDR2 SNEGSKA (reference sequence). CDR3 protein: CSAQEASANYEQYF. Here the CDR3 DNA reads TGCAGTGCTCAGGAGGCTAGCGCCAACTACGAGCAGTACTTC.

The chain combines TRBV4-3 with TRBJ2-7; D not certain. Germline V CDR1 and CDR2: LGHNA, YSLEER. CDR3 length equals 15 residues. Between the trimmed V and J ends, which lost 4 bases and 0 bases, there was a span of 13 bases. CDR3 nucleotide sequence: TGCGCCAGCAGCCCCGAAGCGACTGGCTCCTACGAGCAGTACTTC. Translation: CASSPEATGSYEQYF.

On this clonotype: Germline and junction disagree at one end, which may indicate a read error. The genes are TRBV7-9 and TRBJ2-3, with 11 bases fitting TRBD2. CDR1 and CDR2 (germline): SEHNR, FQNEAQ (reference sequence). The CDR3 contains 15 residues. The CDR3 sequence is CACSLAGGGTDTQYF. CDR3 sequence (DNA): TGTGCCTGCAGCTTAGCGGGGGGGGGCACAGATACGCAGTATTTT.

The chain combines TRBV4-3 with TRBJ2-3; D perhaps matches TRBD1 (6 bases). Germline-derived CDR1 and CDR2 are LGHNA and YSLEER. The CDR3 sequence is 14 residues long. V was clipped by 4 bases and J by 2 bases, with 10 bases between them. This CDR3 is CASSRPGVTDTQYF. The CDR3, as DNA: TGCGCCAGCAGCCGGCCAGGGGTCACAGATACGCAGTATTTT.

The table lists this clonotype with a few counts. This chain joins TRBV29-1 and TRBJ2-1; D is ambiguous. The CDR3 is made up of 11 amino acids. V was cut by 2 bases and J by 8 bases, with 7 bases left in between. The V gene's germline CDR1 is SQVTM and CDR2 ANQGSEA. The CDR3 protein is CSVETSDEQFF. The DNA for the CDR3 is TGCAGCGTTGAAACGAGCGATGAGCAGTTCTTC.

This clonotype has just a few counts. The rearrangement joins TRBV6-6 to TRBJ2-3; no clear D. V was pared by 2 bases and J by 1 base, with 4 bases between. CDR1 and CDR2 from the germline V gene are MNHNY and SVGAGI (reference sequence). The CDR3 has 13 amino acids. In DNA form, the CDR3 reads TGTGCCAGCAGTTACGGGGGCACAGATACGCAGTATTTT. The encoded protein is CASSYGGTDTQYF.

This clonotype was recorded a few times. J is TRBJ2-4 and V is TRBV20-1; D unclear. The CDR3 spans 16 residues. Per germline, CDR1 DFQATT and CDR2 SNEGSKA (reference sequence). Trimming removed 0 bases at V and 0 bases at J, with 12 bases between. The chain's CDR3 is CSARDARVRAKNIQYF. CDR3 nucleotide sequence: TGCAGTGCTAGAGATGCCCGTGTGAGAGCCAAAAACATTCAGTACTTC.

The chain combines TRBV4-1 with TRBJ1-2; 7 bases align to TRBD1. The CDR3 totals 15 residues. The V gene's germline CDR1 is MGHRA and CDR2 YSYEKL. The ends lost 4 bases at V and 4 bases at J; junction bases unmatched: 9. The CDR3 DNA is TGCGCCAGCAGCCCCCGACAGGGATGGGCCTATGGCTACACCTTC. Translation gives CASSPRQGWAYGYTF.

This clonotype was detected a few times. The chain carries TRBV6-2 or TRBV6-3 and TRBJ2-3, with D possibly TRBD1 on 6 matching bases. V was trimmed by 6 bases and J by 3 bases, leaving 13 bases between them. CDR3 size: 14 residues. Germline loops: CDR1 MNHEY, CDR2 SVGEGT. The CDR3 is CASSLPGQTDTQYF. The CDR3 region has the DNA TGTGCCAGCAGCCTCCCGGGACAAACAGATACGCAGTATTTT.

The J gene is TRBJ2-1, the V gene TRBV6-6; D is undetermined. The CDR3 loop spans 16 amino acids. The ends were cut back, 0 bases at V and 2 bases at J, with 11 bases in the middle. The germline V gene encodes CDR1 MNHNY and CDR2 SVGAGI (reference sequence). CDR3 residues: CASSYSLQTPYNEQFF. As DNA, the CDR3 is TGTGCCAGCAGTTACTCTTTACAGACGCCCTACAATGAGCAGTTCTTC.

This chain joins TRBV4-1 and TRBJ2-1, with 11 bases fitting TRBD2. CDR1 and CDR2 (germline): MGHRA, YSYEKL. The junction had 10 bases not matched to a gene; V was cut back by 3 bases and J by 6 bases. The CDR3 spans 17 residues. The CDR3 DNA follows: TGCGCCAGCAGCCACAGGGCTAGCGGGGGGAGCGGCAATGAGCAGTTCTTC. Amino acids: CASSHRASGGSGNEQFF.

This chain uses TRBV5-4 with TRBJ1-6, with D perhaps TRBD1 (6 bases). V lost 7 bases and J 0 bases, leaving 11 bases between the germline ends. CDR1 SGHNT and CDR2 YYREEE come from the germline V gene (reference sequence). The length of the CDR3 is 15 residues. The CDR3 sequence: CASGDRSSYNSPLHF. Written as DNA, the CDR3 is TGTGCCAGCGGTGACAGGAGCTCCTATAATTCACCCCTCCACTTT.

V and J are TRBV20-1 and TRBJ1-2, with TRBD1 matching over 12 bases. J gave up 4 bases and V 1 base, and 7 bases lay outside the gene matches. The CDR3 extends over 16 amino acids. From germline, CDR1 is DFQATT and CDR2 SNEGSKA (reference sequence). CDR3 bases: TGCAGTGCTAGAGGTACCGGGACAGGGGGCGCCTATGGCTACACCTTC. Translated, it gives CSARGTGTGGAYGYTF.